This passage covers 22 T cell receptor beta chains from one sample sequenced in a study of blood T cell repertoires in COVID-19. TCRdb keeps only in-frame clones here, not all; method: immunoSEQ multiplex PCR. Found here are 95,000 to 150,000 clones, 70% to 90% of them singletons; the top ten hold more than 4%. Specimen: peripheral blood. These receptors were collected from a man aged 40-49 years with acute or convalescent COVID-19.

The V and J genes are TRBV11-2 and TRBJ1-2, with 9 bases matching TRBD1. Germline V lookup: CDR1 SGHAT, CDR2 FQNNGV. The CDR3 is made up of 14 amino acids. J was trimmed by 5 bases and V by 5 bases; bases with no gene match: 6. The CDR3 protein is CASSKGQGFYGYTF. In DNA form, the CDR3 reads TGTGCCAGCAGCAAGGGACAGGGTTTTTATGGCTACACCTTC.

The V and J genes are TRBV19 and TRBJ1-1; 9 nucleotides line up with TRBD1. Germline trimming cut 3 bases from V and 5 bases from J; bases unmatched to any gene: 10. The CDR3 extends over 16 amino acids. Per germline, CDR1 LNHDA and CDR2 SQIVND (reference sequence). CDR3 sequence (DNA): TGTGCCAGTAGTATTGCCTTCACAGGGGGCTGGACTGAAGCTTTCTTT. Protein: CASSIAFTGGWTEAFF.

The chain combines TRBV18 with TRBJ1-1, with D tentatively TRBD1 (6 bases). Looked up from germline, CDR1 is KGHSH and CDR2 is LQKENI. The CDR3 is 15 residues long. V shed 5 bases and J shed 2 bases, with 15 bases lying between them. DNA of the CDR3: TGTGCCAGCTCAAAGATTCAGGGGATCAACACTGAAGCTTTCTTT. Its translation: CASSKIQGINTEAFF.

The V gene is TRBV6-2 or TRBV6-3, the J gene TRBJ1-3; D possibly corresponds to TRBD1 (6 bases). Germline assignment: CDR1 MNHEY and CDR2 SVGEGT. This CDR3 is 14 amino acids long. Trimming pared 5 bases from V and 0 bases from J, leaving 8 bases between. CDR3 loop: CASSTGSSGNTIYF. The DNA of the CDR3 is TGTGCCAGCAGTACAGGGTCCTCTGGAAACACCATATATTTT.

The CDR3 DNA is TGTGCCAGCAGTGAAGGGGCGAACTATGGCTACACCTTC. It yields the protein CASSEGANYGYTF. The V call is TRBV25-1, the J call TRBJ1-2, with a weak D call TRBD1 (5 bases). The CDR3 covers 13 residues. CDR1 is MGHDK and CDR2 is SYGVNS in the germline V gene. V was cut by 2 bases and J by 2 bases, with 6 bases left in between.

V and J are TRBV30 and TRBJ1-5; D perhaps matches TRBD1 (6 bases). Trimming left V 0 bases short and J 0 bases short, with 15 bases between. Per the germline V gene, CDR1 is GTSNPN and CDR2 is SVGIG (reference sequence). This CDR3 region has 17 residues. The DNA for the CDR3 is TGTGCCTGGAGTGTAAAGGGACACGAAACTAGCAATCAGCCCCAGCATTTT. Protein sequence: CAWSVKGHETSNQPQHF.

CDR3 sequence: CASSSGTGASNQPQHF. The CDR3 DNA reads TGCGCCAGCAGCTCCGGGACAGGGGCAAGCAATCAGCCCCAGCATTTT. The chain combines TRBV5-1 with TRBJ1-5, with 10 positions matching TRBD1. Trimming at V came to 3 bases and at J to 1 base, leaving 4 bases not matched to a gene. This CDR3 comprises 16 residues. Germline V CDR1 and CDR2: SGHRS, YFSETQ.

This chain connects TRBV27 to TRBJ1-5, with D possibly TRBD1 on 6 matching bases. V shed 5 bases and J shed 0 bases, with 17 bases lying between them. Germline loops: CDR1 MNHEY, CDR2 SMNVEV (reference sequence). The CDR3 sequence is 17 residues long. The CDR3 protein is CASSPLTGIHSNQPQHF. Here the CDR3 DNA reads TGTGCCAGCAGTCCGTTAACAGGGATCCATAGCAATCAGCCCCAGCATTTT.

The chain joins TRBV5-5 to TRBJ2-1, with 7 nucleotides matching TRBD1. Losses at the gene ends were 3 bases for V and 3 bases for J; bases not matched to a gene: 9. The CDR3 spans 16 residues. Germline V CDR1 and CDR2: SGHKS, YYEKEE (reference sequence). The CDR3 coding sequence is TGTGCCAGCAGCTCGCACAGGGGCCTTAACTACAATGAGCAGTTCTTC. Translation: CASSSHRGLNYNEQFF. Supplemented by reference TRBV5-5 and TRBJ2-1, the full variable domain reads DAGVTQSPTHLIKTRGQQVTLRCSPISGHKSVSWYQQVLGQGPQFIFQYYEKEERGRGNFPDRFSARQFPNYSSELNVNALLLGDSALYLCASSSHRGLNYNEQFFGPGTRLTVL.

The chain recombines TRBV30 with TRBJ1-2; TRBD1 is a possible D gene (6 bases). Trimming took off 4 bases at V and 6 bases at J, with 12 bases between the two ends. The CDR3 length is 12 residues. CDR1 is GTSNPN, CDR2 SVGIG, per germline (reference sequence). CDR3 sequence reads: CAWMSKGDGYTF. CDR3 DNA: TGTGCCTGGATGTCCAAGGGGGATGGCTACACCTTC.

The sample holds one count of this clone. The chain employs TRBV30 and TRBJ2-2; D is possibly TRBD1 (6 bases). The germline V and J ends were trimmed by 6 bases and 7 bases, with 15 bases remaining between them. The CDR3 has 13 amino acids. The V gene's germline CDR1 is GTSNPN and CDR2 SVGIG (reference sequence). The CDR3, as DNA: TGTGCCTGTTCGAGCGCCAGGGGCGGGGAGCTGTTTTTT. Its translation is CACSSARGGELFF.

The chain recombines TRBV3-1 (or the pseudogene TRBV3-2) with TRBJ1-4; 9 nucleotides align to TRBD1. V shed 4 bases and J 7 bases; nucleotides not matched to a gene: 7. CDR1 LGHDT and CDR2 YNNKEL come from the germline V gene (reference sequence). The CDR3 extends over 15 amino acids. CDR3 DNA sequence: TGTGCCAGCAGCCCCGGACAGGGGACCTTTGAAAAACTGTTTTTT. Amino acid sequence: CASSPGQGTFEKLFF.

The chain employs TRBV20-1 and TRBJ1-2; D is uncertain. This CDR3 spans 11 amino acids. With 6 bases removed from V and 4 bases from J, the gap between germline ends came to 9 bases. The germline V gene has CDR1 DFQATT and CDR2 SNEGSKA (reference sequence). The CDR3 bases are TGCAGTGCGGGCGGGAGCTATGGCTACACCTTC. It codes for CSAGGSYGYTF.

The chain joins TRBV10-3 to TRBJ2-5; possibly TRBD1 for D (5 bases). The CDR3 length is 13 residues. V was trimmed by 9 bases and J by 3 bases, leaving 14 bases between them. Germline CDR1 is ENHRY and CDR2 is SYGVKD. The chain's CDR3 is CAIQQGSEETQYF. Here the CDR3 DNA reads TGTGCCATTCAGCAGGGTTCGGAAGAGACCCAGTACTTC.

Concerning this clone itself: Other nucleotide sequences from this sample produce the same CDR3. The chain joins TRBV19 to TRBJ1-2; TRBD1 agrees at 8 bases. Germline V lookup: CDR1 LNHDA, CDR2 SQIVND (reference sequence). V lost 3 bases, J lost 5 bases, and 2 bases stayed unmatched. The CDR3 contains 13 residues. The DNA for the CDR3 is TGTGCCAGTAGTATTGGACAGGGATATGGCTACACCTTC. Its translation: CASSIGQGYGYTF.

The gene calls are TRBV23-1 and TRBJ1-1; 7 nucleotides match TRBD1. TRBV23-1 is flagged as an ORF with uncertain function. This CDR3 region has 18 residues. The J segment lost 0 bases and the V segment lost 4 bases, leaving 14 bases of the junction unmatched. The CDR3 coding sequence is TGCGCCAGCAGTCGACCCCTCTTCGGCAGGGGGTTGAACACTGAAGCTTTCTTT. Its protein is CASSRPLFGRGLNTEAFF.

This chain uses TRBV9 with TRBJ2-1; 7 nucleotides align to TRBD1. The germline V gene encodes CDR1 SGDLS and CDR2 YYNGEE. Losses at the gene ends were 0 bases for V and 1 base for J; bases not matched to a gene: 4. The CDR3 extends over 16 amino acids. CDR3 sequence reads: CASSVEGAGSYNEQFF. CDR3 coding DNA: TGTGCCAGCAGCGTAGAGGGGGCTGGGTCCTACAATGAGCAGTTCTTC.

This chain joins TRBV5-1 and TRBJ1-6; D perhaps matches TRBD1 (6 bases). The V gene's germline CDR1 is SGHRS and CDR2 YFSETQ. The CDR3 sequence is 14 residues long. Trimming pared 4 bases from V and 11 bases from J, leaving 16 bases between. This CDR3 is CASSTGQREAPLHF. DNA for the CDR3: TGCGCCAGCAGCACCGGACAGCGGGAGGCACCCCTCCACTTT.

The sample holds one count of this clone. The genes are TRBV19 and TRBJ2-1, with D perhaps TRBD2 (6 bases). CDR3 length: 15 residues. Germline V lookup: CDR1 LNHDA, CDR2 SQIVND (reference sequence). Trimming took off 4 bases at V and 6 bases at J, with 16 bases between the two ends. The CDR3 sequence: CASSTWRDNVNEQFF. DNA for the CDR3: TGTGCCAGTAGTACCTGGAGGGATAACGTCAATGAGCAGTTCTTC.

The V gene is TRBV10-3, the J gene TRBJ2-5, with 7 bases fitting TRBD1. The germline gives CDR1 ENHRY, CDR2 SYGVKD. There are 13 residues in the CDR3. Unmatched junction bases numbered 5, after V lost 4 bases and J lost 6 bases. In nucleotides, the CDR3 is TGTGCCATCAGTGGGGACAGCGTGAAGACCCAGTACTTC. Protein sequence: CAISGDSVKTQYF.

This chain connects TRBV3-1 (or the pseudogene TRBV3-2) to TRBJ1-1; 7 bases are a match to TRBD1. CDR3 length: 17 residues. Germline lookup yields CDR1 LGHDT and CDR2 YNNKEL (reference sequence). With V trimmed by 0 bases and J by 11 bases, 18 bases remained unmatched. CDR3 in amino acids: CASSQEFLARDSRGAFF. In DNA, the CDR3 is TGTGCCAGCAGCCAAGAATTCCTAGCCCGGGACAGCCGGGGTGCTTTCTTT.

CDR3 sequence (DNA): TGTGCCACCAGCAGAGAGCAGGGTCCTATGAACACTGAAGCTTTCTTT. This encodes CATSREQGPMNTEAFF. The rearrangement uses TRBV15 and TRBJ1-1, with a weak D call TRBD1 (5 bases). The CDR3 consists of 16 residues. Germline V CDR1 and CDR2: LNHNV, YYDKDF (reference sequence). V was trimmed by 0 bases and J by 0 bases, leaving 11 bases between them.